The clone carrying this TCR beta chain was found a few times. The antigen remains unidentified. The germline V gene has CDR1 SGHTA and CDR2 FQGTGA. V gave up 1 base and J gave up 1 base, with 1 base separating them. The CDR3 spans 13 residues. These data belong to a study of siplizumab effects on memory and regulatory T cells. General study points: Naive T cells were seen as more diverse than memory cells and as major alloresponse contributors. No more than a minor fraction of alloreactive clones could be traced back to unstimulated subsets. Siplizumab significantly reduced alloreactive sequences traceable to unstimulated CD4+ memory cells.

The assay covered roughly 97,000 TCR templates per sample. Clones were read by immunoSEQ multiplex PCR, and TCRdb kept only the in-frame ones, dropping some. The sample yields 18,000 or so clones, 45% to 60% seen once. Responder and stimulator cells in the mixed lymphocyte reaction were cultured together for roughly six days at 37°C. This clonotype was sampled from a human donor in good health; the cells came from an allogeneic mixed lymphocyte reaction. Specimen: CFSE-low (dividing) CD4+ T cells sorted from an allogeneic mixed lymphocyte reaction. V gene TRBV7-3 combines with J gene TRBJ2-2, with D uncertain. DNA for the CDR3: TGTGCCAGCAGCTTAATGAACACCGGGGAGCTGTTTTTT. This sequence encodes CASSLMNTGELFF.